Given below is one T cell receptor (beta chain) in context. The data are from a study of T cells in tumors after PD-1 blockade. Looking at the study overall: Treatment was either pembrolizumab 200 mg every 3 weeks or cemiplimab 350 mg every 2 weeks. Some patients also took daily vismodegib 150 mg during anti-PD-1 treatment. Blood samples averaged about 110,000 templates (range roughly 22,000-280,000) and 36,536 unique clonotypes.

Deletions cut 11 bases from V and 0 bases from J, with 11 bases between. CDR1 is WNHNN and CDR2 is SYGVQD in the germline V gene (reference sequence). The CDR3 contains 13 residues. TCRdb keeps only in-frame clones here, not all; method: immunoSEQ multiplex PCR. The sample has around 46,000 clones, nearly 80% seen once. The source is a human donor with basal cell carcinoma. Material: PBMCs, obtained before anti-PD-1 treatment. The chain has TRBV10-1 and TRBJ1-3; no reliable D call. The CDR3 nucleotides read TGCGCCTGGGCTCCAAGCTCTGGAAACACCATATATTTT. As protein: CAWAPSSGNTIYF.